This T cell receptor beta chain was found in a study of shared clonotypes between healthy human individuals. General observations from the study: Sharing across a handful of donors was seen in around 5% of naive CD4 clonotypes.

Generated by immunoSEQ multiplex PCR, the TCRdb table keeps only in-frame clones and is missing some. The data contain nearly 600,000 clones, over 95% of them singletons. The germline gives CDR1 SGHRS, CDR2 YFSETQ. The CDR3 is 14 amino acids. V gave up 4 bases and J gave up 1 base, with 11 bases separating them. CD45RO-negative cells were positively selected for CCR7, leaving out terminally differentiated effector memory CD45RA+ cells. This clone was recorded once. Its antigen is still unknown. Sequencing was done on a sample of naive CD8+ T cells sorted from blood. The sequence was collected from a woman aged 25 to 39 in good health. V usage is TRBV5-1 and J usage is TRBJ1-1; no definite D call. CDR3 region: CASSIRTENTEAFF. The CDR3 coding sequence is TGCGCCAGCAGCATCCGGACGGAGAACACTGAAGCTTTCTTT.